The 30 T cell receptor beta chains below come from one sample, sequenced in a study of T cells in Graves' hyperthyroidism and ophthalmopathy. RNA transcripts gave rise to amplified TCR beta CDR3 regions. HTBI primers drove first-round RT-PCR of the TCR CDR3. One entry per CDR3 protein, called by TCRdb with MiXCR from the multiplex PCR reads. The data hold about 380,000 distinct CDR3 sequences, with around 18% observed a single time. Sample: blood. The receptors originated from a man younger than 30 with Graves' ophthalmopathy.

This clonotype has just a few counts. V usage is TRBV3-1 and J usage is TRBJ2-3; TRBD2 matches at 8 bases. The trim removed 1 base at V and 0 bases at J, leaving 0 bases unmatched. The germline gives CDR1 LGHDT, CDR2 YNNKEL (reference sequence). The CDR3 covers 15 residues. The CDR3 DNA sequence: TGTGCCAGCAGCCAAGCGGGGGGGAGCACAGATACGCAGTATTTT. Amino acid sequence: CASSQAGGSTDTQYF.

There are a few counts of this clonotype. The CDR3 DNA follows: TGTGCCAGCAGTCCTGGGACAGGGGTCAGCTTTAATTCACCCCTCCACTTT. It yields the protein CASSPGTGVSFNSPLHF. The V and J genes are TRBV27 and TRBJ1-6; 10 bases line up with TRBD1. This CDR3 is 17 amino acids long. V dropped 5 bases and J dropped 6; count of bases not matched to a gene: 10. Germline V CDR1 and CDR2: MNHEY, SMNVEV (reference sequence).

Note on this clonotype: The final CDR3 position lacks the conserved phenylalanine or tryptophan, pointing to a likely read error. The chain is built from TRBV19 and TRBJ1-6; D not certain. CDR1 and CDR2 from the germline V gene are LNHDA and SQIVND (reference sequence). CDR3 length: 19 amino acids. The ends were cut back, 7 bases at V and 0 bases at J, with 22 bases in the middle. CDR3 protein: CASKATISRGSSYNSPLHS. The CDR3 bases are TGTGCCAGTAAAGCAACAATCTCCAGAGGAAGCTCCTATAATTCACCCCTCCACTCT.

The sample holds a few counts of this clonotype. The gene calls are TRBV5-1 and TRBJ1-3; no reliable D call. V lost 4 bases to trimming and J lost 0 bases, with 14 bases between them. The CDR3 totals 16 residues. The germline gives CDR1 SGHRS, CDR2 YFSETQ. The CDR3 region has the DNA TGCGCCAGCAGCCCCCAAGGGTTAGGCTCTGGAAACACCATATATTTT. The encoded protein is CASSPQGLGSGNTIYF.

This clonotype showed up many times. CDR3 loop: CASSPPTGDEQYF. In DNA form, the CDR3 reads TGTGCCAGCAGTCCACCCACGGGGGACGAGCAGTACTTC. The chain combines TRBV12-3 or TRBV12-4 with TRBJ2-7, with D perhaps TRBD2 (6 bases). The V end was cut by 5 bases, the J end by 5 bases, with 13 bases between. CDR3 length: 13 residues.

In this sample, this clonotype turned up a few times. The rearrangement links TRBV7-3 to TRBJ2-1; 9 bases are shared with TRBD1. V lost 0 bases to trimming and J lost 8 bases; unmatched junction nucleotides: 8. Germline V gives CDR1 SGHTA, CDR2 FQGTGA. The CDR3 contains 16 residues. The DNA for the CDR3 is TGTGCCAGCAGCTTAACGGGGGGACAGGGCTCCCATGAGCAGTTCTTC. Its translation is CASSLTGGQGSHEQFF.

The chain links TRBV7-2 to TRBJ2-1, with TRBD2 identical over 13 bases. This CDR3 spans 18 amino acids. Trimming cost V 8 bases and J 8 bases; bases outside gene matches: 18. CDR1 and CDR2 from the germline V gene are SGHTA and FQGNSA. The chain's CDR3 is CASSPPNRTSGGCDEQFF. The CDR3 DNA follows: TGTGCCAGCTCACCACCAAACCGGACTAGCGGGGGCTGCGATGAGCAGTTCTTC.

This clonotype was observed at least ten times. CDR3 bases: TGCAGTGCTAGAGATCCCCAGGTTATATACGAGCAGTACTTC. Protein: CSARDPQVIYEQYF. This chain links TRBV20-1 with TRBJ2-7, with D hard to call. The germline gives CDR1 DFQATT, CDR2 SNEGSKA (reference sequence). The V gene lost 0 bases and the J gene lost 4 bases, with 13 bases spanning the gap. The length of the CDR3 is 14 residues.

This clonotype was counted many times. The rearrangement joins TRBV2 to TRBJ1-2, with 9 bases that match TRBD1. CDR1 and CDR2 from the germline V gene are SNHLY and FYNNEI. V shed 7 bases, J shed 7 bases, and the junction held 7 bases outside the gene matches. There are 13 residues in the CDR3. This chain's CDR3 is CASTLTGGGGYTF. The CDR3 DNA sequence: TGTGCCAGCACTCTGACAGGGGGTGGTGGCTACACCTTC.

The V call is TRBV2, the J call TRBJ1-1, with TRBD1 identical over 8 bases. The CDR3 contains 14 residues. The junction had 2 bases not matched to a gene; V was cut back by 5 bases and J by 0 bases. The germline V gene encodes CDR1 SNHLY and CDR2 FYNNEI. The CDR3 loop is CASSRTGMNTEAFF. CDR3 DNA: TGTGCCAGCAGTCGGACAGGGATGAACACTGAAGCTTTCTTT.

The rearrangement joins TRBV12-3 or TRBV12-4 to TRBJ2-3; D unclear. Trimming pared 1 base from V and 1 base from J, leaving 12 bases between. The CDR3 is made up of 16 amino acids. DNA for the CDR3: TGTGCCAGCAGTTTAGTAATTGGGTCCCGCACAGATACGCAGTATTTT. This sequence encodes CASSLVIGSRTDTQYF.

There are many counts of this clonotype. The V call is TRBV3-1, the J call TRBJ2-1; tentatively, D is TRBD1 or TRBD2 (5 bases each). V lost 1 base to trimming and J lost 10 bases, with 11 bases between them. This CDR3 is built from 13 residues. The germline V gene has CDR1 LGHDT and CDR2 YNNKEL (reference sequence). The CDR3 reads CASSQGGWGEQFF. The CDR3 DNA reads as TGTGCCAGCAGCCAAGGGGGCTGGGGGGAGCAGTTCTTC.

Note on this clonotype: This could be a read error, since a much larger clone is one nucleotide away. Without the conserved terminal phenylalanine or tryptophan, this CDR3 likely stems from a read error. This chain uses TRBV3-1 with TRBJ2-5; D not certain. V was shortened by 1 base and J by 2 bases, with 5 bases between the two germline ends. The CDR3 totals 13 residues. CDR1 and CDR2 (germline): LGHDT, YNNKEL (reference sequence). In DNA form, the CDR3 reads TGTGCCAGCAGCCAAGGGTATCAAGAGACCCAGTACCTC. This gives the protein CASSQGYQETQYL.

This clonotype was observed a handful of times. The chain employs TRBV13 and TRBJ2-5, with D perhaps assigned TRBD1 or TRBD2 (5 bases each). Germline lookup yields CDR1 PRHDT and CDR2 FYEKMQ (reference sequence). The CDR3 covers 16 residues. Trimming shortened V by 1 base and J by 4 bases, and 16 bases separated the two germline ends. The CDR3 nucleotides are TGTGCCAGCAGCTTAGTCCGGGGAACCGGGGCAGAGACCCAGTACTTC. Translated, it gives CASSLVRGTGAETQYF. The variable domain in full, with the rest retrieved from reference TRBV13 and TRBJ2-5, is AAGVIQSPRHLIKEKRETATLKCYPIPRHDTVYWYQQGPGQDPQFLISFYEKMQSDKGSIPDRFSAQQFSDYHSELNMSSLELGDSALYFCASSLVRGTGAETQYFGPGTRLLVL.

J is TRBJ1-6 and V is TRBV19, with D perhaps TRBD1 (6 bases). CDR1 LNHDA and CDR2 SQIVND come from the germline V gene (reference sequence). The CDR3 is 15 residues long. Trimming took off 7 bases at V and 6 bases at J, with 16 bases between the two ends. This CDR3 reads CASTTGQTTNSPLHF. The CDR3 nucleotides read TGTGCCAGTACGACTGGACAGACCACTAATTCACCCCTCCACTTT.

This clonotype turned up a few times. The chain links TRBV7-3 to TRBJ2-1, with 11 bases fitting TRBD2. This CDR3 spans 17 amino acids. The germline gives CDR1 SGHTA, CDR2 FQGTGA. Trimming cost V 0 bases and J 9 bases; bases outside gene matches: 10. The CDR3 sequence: CASSLTMPSGGRGEQFF. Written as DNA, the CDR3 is TGTGCCAGCAGCTTAACGATGCCTAGCGGGGGGCGGGGTGAGCAGTTCTTC.

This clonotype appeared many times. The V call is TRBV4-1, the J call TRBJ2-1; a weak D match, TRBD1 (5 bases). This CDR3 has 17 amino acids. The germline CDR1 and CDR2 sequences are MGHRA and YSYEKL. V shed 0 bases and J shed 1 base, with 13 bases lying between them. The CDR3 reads CASSQEGAQWSYNEQFF. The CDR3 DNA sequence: TGCGCCAGCAGCCAAGAAGGGGCGCAGTGGTCCTACAATGAGCAGTTCTTC.

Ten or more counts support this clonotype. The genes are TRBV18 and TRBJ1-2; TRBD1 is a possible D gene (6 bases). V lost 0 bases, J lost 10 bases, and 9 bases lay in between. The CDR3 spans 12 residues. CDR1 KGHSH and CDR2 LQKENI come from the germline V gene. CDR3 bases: TGTGCCAGCTCACCACCGCAGGGGACCTACACCTTC. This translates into CASSPPQGTYTF.

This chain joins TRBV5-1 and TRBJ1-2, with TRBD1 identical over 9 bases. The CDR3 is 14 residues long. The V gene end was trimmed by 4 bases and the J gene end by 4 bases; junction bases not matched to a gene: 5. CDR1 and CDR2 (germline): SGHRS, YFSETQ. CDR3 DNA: TGCGCCAGCAGCATGGGACAGGGAGCCTATGGCTACACCTTC. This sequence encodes CASSMGQGAYGYTF. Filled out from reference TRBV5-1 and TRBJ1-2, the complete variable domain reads KAGVTQTPRYLIKTRGQQVTLSCSPISGHRSVSWYQQTPGQGLQFLFEYFSETQRNKGNFPGRFSGRQFSNSRSEMNVSTLELGDSALYLCASSMGQGAYGYTFGSGTRLTVV.

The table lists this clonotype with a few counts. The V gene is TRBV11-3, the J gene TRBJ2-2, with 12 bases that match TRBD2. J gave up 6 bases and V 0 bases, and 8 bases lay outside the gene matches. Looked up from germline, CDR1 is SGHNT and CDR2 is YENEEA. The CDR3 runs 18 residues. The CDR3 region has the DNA TGTGCCAGCAGCTTAGACCATTCTAGCGGGGGGGCCGCCGGGGAGCTGTTTTTT. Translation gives CASSLDHSSGGAAGELFF.

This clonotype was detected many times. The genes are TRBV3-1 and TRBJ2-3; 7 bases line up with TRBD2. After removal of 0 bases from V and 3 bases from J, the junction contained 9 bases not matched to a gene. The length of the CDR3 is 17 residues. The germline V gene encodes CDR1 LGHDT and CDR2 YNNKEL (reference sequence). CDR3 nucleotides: TGTGCCAGCAGCCAAGAGGGAGGGCCGAGGTGGACAGATACGCAGTATTTT. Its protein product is CASSQEGGPRWTDTQYF.

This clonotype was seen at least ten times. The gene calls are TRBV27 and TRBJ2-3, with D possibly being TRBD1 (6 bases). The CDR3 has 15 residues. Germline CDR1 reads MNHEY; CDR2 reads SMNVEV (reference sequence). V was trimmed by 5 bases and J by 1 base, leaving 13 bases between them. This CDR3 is CASSPQGRGTDTQYF. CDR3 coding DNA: TGTGCCAGCAGTCCACAGGGTCGAGGCACAGATACGCAGTATTTT.

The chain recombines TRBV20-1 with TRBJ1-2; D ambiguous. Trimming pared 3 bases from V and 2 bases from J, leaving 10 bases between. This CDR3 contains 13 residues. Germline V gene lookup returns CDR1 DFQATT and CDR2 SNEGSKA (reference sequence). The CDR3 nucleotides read TGCAGTGCTAGCTTTCCGGGGAACTATGGCTACACCTTC. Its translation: CSASFPGNYGYTF.

This CDR3 reads CASTGQEDNEQFF. DNA for the CDR3: TGCGCCAGCACCGGACAGGAGGACAATGAGCAGTTCTTC. The chain links TRBV10-1 to TRBJ2-1, with 7 bases that match TRBD1. J gave up 5 bases and V 7 bases, and 5 bases lay outside the gene matches. Germline V CDR1 and CDR2: WNHNN, SYGVQD (reference sequence). The CDR3 is 13 residues long.

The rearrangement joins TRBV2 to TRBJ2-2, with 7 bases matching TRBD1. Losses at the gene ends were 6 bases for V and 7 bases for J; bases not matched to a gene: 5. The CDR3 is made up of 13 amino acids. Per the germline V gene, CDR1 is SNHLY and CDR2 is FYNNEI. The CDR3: CASRVDRDGELFF. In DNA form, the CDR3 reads TGTGCCAGCAGGGTTGACAGGGACGGGGAGCTGTTTTTT.

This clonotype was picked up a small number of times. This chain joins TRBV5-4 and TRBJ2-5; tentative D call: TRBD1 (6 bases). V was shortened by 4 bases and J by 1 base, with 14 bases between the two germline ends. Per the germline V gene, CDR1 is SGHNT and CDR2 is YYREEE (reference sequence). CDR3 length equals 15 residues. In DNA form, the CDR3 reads TGTGCCAGCAGCCATAACACAGGGCCCCAAGAGACCCAGTACTTC. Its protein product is CASSHNTGPQETQYF.

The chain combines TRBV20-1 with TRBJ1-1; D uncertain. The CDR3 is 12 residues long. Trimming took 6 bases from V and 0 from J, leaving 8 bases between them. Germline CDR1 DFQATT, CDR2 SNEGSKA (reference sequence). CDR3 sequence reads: CSAPGMNTEAFF. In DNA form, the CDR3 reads TGCAGTGCCCCTGGCATGAACACTGAAGCTTTCTTT.

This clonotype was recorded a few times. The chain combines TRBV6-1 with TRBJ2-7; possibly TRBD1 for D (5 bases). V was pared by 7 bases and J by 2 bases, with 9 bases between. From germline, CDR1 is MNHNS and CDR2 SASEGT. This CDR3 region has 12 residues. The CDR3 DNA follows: TGTGCCAGCACGACAGATACCTACGAGCAGTACTTC. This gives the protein CASTTDTYEQYF.

CDR3 nucleotide sequence: TGCGCCAGCACACCCACAGGGGCAGGAGAGACCCAGTACTTC. Protein product: CASTPTGAGETQYF. The V and J genes are TRBV5-1 and TRBJ2-5; 7 bases are a match to TRBD1. J gave up 4 bases and V 6 bases, and 9 bases lay outside the gene matches. The CDR3 runs 14 residues. Germline V gene lookup returns CDR1 SGHRS and CDR2 YFSETQ.

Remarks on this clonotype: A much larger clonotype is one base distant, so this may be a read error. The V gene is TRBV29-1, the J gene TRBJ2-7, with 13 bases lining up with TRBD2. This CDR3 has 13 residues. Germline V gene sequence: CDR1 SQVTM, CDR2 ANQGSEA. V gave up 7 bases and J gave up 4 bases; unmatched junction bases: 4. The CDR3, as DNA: TGCAGCGCTGGGACTAGCGGGGTTTACGAGCAGTACTTC. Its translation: CSAGTSGVYEQYF.